Below are 5 T cell receptor beta chains sequenced from a single sample in a study of blood T cell repertoires in COVID-19. Measured with immunoSEQ multiplex PCR; TCRdb has only the in-frame clones, and not every one. The sample records roughly 81,000 clones, roughly nine tenths being singletons. The sequencing input was peripheral blood. These receptors were taken from a woman aged 45-65 years in a cohort sampled during active COVID-19.

V is TRBV18 and J is TRBJ1-4; D gene ambiguous. The germline V gene has CDR1 KGHSH and CDR2 LQKENI. This CDR3 spans 16 amino acids. The V end lost 8 bases, the J end lost 5 bases, and 21 bases lay between the germline ends. CDR3 sequence: CASQGSPAEGNEKLFF. CDR3 DNA sequence: TGTGCCAGCCAAGGGAGCCCAGCAGAAGGGAATGAAAAACTGTTTTTT.

This sequence joins TRBV12-3 or TRBV12-4 and TRBJ2-7; a possible D gene is TRBD2 (5 bases). Trimming shortened V by 4 bases and J by 3 bases, and 7 bases separated the two germline ends. This CDR3 has 12 residues. The CDR3 spells CASSSTSYEQYF. The DNA for the CDR3 is TGTGCCAGCAGTTCCACTAGCTACGAGCAGTACTTC.

This rearrangement joins TRBV5-1 to TRBJ1-2, with 7 nucleotides matching TRBD1. After removal of 4 bases from V and 8 bases from J, the junction contained 8 bases not matched to a gene. The CDR3 runs to 13 residues. Germline V CDR1 and CDR2: SGHRS, YFSETQ. For the CDR3, the DNA is TGCGCCAGCAGCCCGCGACAGGGCGAAGGCTACACCTTC. This codes for CASSPRQGEGYTF.

V is TRBV5-1 and J is TRBJ2-1; 9 bases align to TRBD2. Germline V gene data show CDR1 as SGHRS and CDR2 as YFSETQ. This CDR3 region has 17 residues. The V and J ends lost 4 bases and 7 bases, in that order; junction bases with no gene match: 15. The CDR3 sequence is CASSIGGLAGRENEQFF. For the CDR3, the DNA is TGCGCCAGCAGCATTGGAGGGCTAGCGGGACGGGAGAATGAGCAGTTCTTC.

This chain joins TRBV28 and TRBJ1-5; D gene ambiguous. V dropped 7 bases and J dropped 0 bases, with 13 bases sitting between them. Germline-derived CDR1 and CDR2 are MDHEN and SYDVKM. The CDR3 extends over 15 amino acids. CDR3 in DNA: TGTGCCAGCACCTTAGAGGGAAATAGCAATCAGCCCCAGCATTTT. This codes for CASTLEGNSNQPQHF.